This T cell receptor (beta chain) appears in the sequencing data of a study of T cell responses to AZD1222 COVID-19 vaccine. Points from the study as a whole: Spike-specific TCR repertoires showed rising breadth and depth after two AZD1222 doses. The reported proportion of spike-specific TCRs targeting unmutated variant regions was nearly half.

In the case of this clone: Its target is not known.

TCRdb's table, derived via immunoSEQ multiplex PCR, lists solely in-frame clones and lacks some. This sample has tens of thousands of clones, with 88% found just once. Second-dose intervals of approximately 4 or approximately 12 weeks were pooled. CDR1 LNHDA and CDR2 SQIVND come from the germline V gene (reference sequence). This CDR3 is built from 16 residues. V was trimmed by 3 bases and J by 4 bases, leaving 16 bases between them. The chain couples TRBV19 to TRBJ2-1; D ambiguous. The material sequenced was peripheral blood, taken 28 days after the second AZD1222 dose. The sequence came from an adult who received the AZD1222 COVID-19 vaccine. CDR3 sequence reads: CASSIHAGPGYNEQFF. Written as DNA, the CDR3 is TGTGCCAGTAGTATCCATGCCGGACCCGGGTACAATGAGCAGTTCTTC.